This T cell receptor (beta chain) was obtained from a study of blood T cell repertoires in COVID-19. The wider study: The United States, Italy and Spain were the sources of the acute and convalescent COVID-19 samples. PBMCs, B-cell-depleted T cells, or T cells provided the cDNA or gDNA that made up the material.

Original processing notes: Nucleated cell counts were estimated from reference gene primer amplification. The table came from immunoSEQ multiplex PCR; TCRdb's copy has only in-frame clones and leaves some out. That table gives V, J and clone size, and the DNA gave D and trimming. Counted here are about 270,000 clones, 88% occurring once; the ten biggest clones make up approximately 3.7%. In germline, CDR1 is SGHRS, CDR2 YFSETQ. The V and J ends lost 6 bases and 4 bases, in that order; junction bases with no gene match: 5. The CDR3 is 13 amino acids. The sequencing sample was made of peripheral blood. This sequence joins TRBV5-1 and TRBJ2-3; TRBD1 agrees at 7 bases. The TCR originated in a man aged 55 to 70 who had recovered from COVID-19. Here the CDR3 reads CASNRGSADTQYF. DNA of the CDR3: TGCGCCAGCAACAGGGGATCGGCAGATACGCAGTATTTT.